This TCR beta chain derives from a study of radiotherapy plus CTLA-4 blockade in lung cancer. Study conclusions and caveats: Blood saw expansion of tumor-derived TCR clones after radiotherapy plus ipilimumab.

About this clone: Its antigen is currently unknown.

The table came from immunoSEQ multiplex PCR; TCRdb's copy has only in-frame clones and leaves some out. The data show 40,000 to 50,000 clones, approximately 78% seen once. The CDR3 length is 15 residues. Germline values: CDR1 MDHEN, CDR2 SYDVKM. V was clipped by 1 base and J by 6 bases; unmatched bases: 9. This receptor was identified in a human donor with non-small cell lung cancer who had stable disease on radiotherapy plus ipilimumab. The chain has TRBV28 and TRBJ2-7; 7 bases are shared with TRBD1. The sequenced sample was peripheral blood, obtained from a patient treated with radiotherapy plus ipilimumab. DNA for the CDR3: TGTGCCAGCAGTTTATCTGAGACAGGGACCCTCGAGCAGTACTTC. Its protein is CASSLSETGTLEQYF. The variable domain in full, completed from reference TRBV28 and TRBJ2-7, reads DVKVTQSSRYLVKRTGEKVFLECVQDMDHENMFWYRQDPGLGLRLIYFSYDVKMKEKGDIPEGYSVSREKKERFSLILESASTNQTSMYLCASSLSETGTLEQYFGPGTRLTVT.